The clone carrying this TCR beta chain appeared once. Its antigen is unknown. An end of the junction differs from the germline gene, which may be a read error. TCRdb keeps only in-frame clones here, not all; method: immunoSEQ multiplex PCR. Of 90,000 to 100,000 clones listed, approximately 91% are singletons. These data are taken from a study of T cells in localized non-small cell lung cancer. Study-wide results and limits: Greater T cell density in blood accompanied longer overall survival. Adjacent lung tissue had a median approximately 57 of the top 100 clones found in the tumor. Since sequencing was restricted to only one region of the tumor, intratumor heterogeneity remains a possibility. Tumor showed lower T cell clonality than uninvolved adjacent lung, where it was highest.

The CDR3 contains 14 residues. Germline V gives CDR1 GTSNPN, CDR2 SVGIG (reference sequence). The material was PBMCs, obtained before any cancer treatment. This clonotype originated in a woman aged 35-70 years with stage II squamous cell lung carcinoma. V and J are TRBV30 and TRBJ2-2, with D unresolved. The CDR3 sequence is CAWSVSWNPGELFF. Written as DNA, the CDR3 is TGTGCCTGGAGTGTGTCGTGGAACCCCGGGGAGCTGTTTTTT.